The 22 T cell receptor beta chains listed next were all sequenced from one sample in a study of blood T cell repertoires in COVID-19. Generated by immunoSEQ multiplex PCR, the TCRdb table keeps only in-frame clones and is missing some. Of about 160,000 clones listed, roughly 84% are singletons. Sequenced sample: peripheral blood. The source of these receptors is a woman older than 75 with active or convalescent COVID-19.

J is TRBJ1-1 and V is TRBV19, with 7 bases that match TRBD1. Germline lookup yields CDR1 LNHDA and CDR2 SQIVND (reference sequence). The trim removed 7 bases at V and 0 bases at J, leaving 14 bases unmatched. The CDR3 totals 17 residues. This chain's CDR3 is CASTDHRQGNLNTEAFF. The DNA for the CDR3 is TGTGCCAGTACCGATCACCGACAGGGAAACCTGAACACTGAAGCTTTCTTT.

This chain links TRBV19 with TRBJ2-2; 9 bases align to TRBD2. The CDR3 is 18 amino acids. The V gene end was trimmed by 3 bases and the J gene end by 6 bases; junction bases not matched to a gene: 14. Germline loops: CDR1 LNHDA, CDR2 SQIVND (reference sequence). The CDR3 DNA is TGTGCCAGTAGTATTCCGCGGGAGGGCCTCGGGTACGCCGGGGAGCTGTTTTTT. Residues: CASSIPREGLGYAGELFF.

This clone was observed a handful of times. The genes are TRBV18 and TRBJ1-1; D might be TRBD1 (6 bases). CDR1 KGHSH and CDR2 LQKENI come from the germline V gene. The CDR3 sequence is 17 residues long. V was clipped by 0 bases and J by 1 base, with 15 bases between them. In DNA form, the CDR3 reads TGTGCCAGCTCACCACCGCGTGCGGGGGCTGGGAACACTGAAGCTTTCTTT. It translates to CASSPPRAGAGNTEAFF.

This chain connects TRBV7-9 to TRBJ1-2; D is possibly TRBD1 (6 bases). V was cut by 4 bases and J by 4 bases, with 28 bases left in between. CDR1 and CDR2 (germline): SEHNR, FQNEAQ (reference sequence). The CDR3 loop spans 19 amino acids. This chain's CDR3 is CASSSETRDIRLRGYGYTF. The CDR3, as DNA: TGTGCCAGCAGCTCCGAAACAAGGGACATCAGGCTTAGGGGCTATGGCTACACCTTC. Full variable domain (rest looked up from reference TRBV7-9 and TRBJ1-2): DTGVSQNPRHKITKRGQNVTFRCDPISEHNRLYWYRQTLGQGPEFLTYFQNEAQLEKSRLLSDRFSAERPKGSFSTLEIQRTEQGDSAMYLCASSSETRDIRLRGYGYTFGSGTRLTVV.

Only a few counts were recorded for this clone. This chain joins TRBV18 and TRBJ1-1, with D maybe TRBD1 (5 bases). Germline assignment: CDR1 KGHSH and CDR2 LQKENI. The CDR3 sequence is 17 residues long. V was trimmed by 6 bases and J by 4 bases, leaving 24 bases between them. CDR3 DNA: TGTGCCAGCTCCAACCACGGGGGTGGGCCGAGTGGCACTGAAGCTTTCTTT. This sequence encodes CASSNHGGGPSGTEAFF. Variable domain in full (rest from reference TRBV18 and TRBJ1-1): NAGVMQNPRHLVRRRGQEARLRCSPMKGHSHVYWYRQLPEEGLKFMVYLQKENIIDESGMPKERFSAEFPKEGPSILRIQQVVRGDSAAYFCASSNHGGGPSGTEAFFGQGTRLTVV.

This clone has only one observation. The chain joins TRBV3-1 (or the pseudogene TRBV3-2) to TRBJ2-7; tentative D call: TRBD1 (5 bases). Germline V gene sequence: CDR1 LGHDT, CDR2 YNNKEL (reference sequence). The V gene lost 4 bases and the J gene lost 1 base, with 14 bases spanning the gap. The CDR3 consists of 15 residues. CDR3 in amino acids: CASSLVGVGSYEQYF. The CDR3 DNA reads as TGTGCCAGCAGCCTAGTAGGGGTTGGATCCTACGAGCAGTACTTC.

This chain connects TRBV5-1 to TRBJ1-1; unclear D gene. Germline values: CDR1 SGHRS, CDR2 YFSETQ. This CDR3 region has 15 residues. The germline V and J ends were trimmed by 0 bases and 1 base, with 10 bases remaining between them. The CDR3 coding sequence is TGCGCCAGCAGCTTGGTTCCAGCGGCGAACACTGAAGCTTTCTTT. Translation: CASSLVPAANTEAFF.

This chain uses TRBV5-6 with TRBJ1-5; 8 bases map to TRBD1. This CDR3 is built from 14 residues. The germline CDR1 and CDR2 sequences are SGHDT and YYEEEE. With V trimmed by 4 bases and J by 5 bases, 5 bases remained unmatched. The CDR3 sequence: CASSLRGRHQPQHF. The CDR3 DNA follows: TGTGCCAGCAGCCTCAGGGGGCGGCATCAGCCCCAGCATTTT. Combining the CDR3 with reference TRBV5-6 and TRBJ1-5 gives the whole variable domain DAGVTQSPTHLIKTRGQQVTLRCSPKSGHDTVSWYQQALGQGPQFIFQYYEEEERQRGNFPDRFSGHQFPNYSSELNVNALLLGDSALYLCASSLRGRHQPQHFGDGTRLSIL.

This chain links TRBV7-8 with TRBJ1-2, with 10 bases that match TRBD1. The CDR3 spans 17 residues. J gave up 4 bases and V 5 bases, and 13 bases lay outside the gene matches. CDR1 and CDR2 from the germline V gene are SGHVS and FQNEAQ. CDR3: CASSQPGQGPLGYGYTF. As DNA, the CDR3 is TGTGCCAGCAGCCAACCGGGACAGGGGCCCCTCGGCTATGGCTACACCTTC. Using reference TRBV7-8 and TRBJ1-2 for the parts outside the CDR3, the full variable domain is GAGVSQSPRYKVAKRGQDVALRCDPISGHVSLFWYQQALGQGPEFLTYFQNEAQLDKSGLPSDRFFAERPEGSVSTLKIQRTQQEDSAVYLCASSQPGQGPLGYGYTFGSGTRLTVV.

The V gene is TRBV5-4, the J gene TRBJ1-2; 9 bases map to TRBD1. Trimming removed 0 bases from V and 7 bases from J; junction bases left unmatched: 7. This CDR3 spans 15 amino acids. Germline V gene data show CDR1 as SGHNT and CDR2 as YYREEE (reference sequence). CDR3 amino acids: CASSLALGQGTGYTF. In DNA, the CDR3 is TGTGCCAGCAGCTTGGCCTTGGGACAGGGTACTGGCTACACCTTC.

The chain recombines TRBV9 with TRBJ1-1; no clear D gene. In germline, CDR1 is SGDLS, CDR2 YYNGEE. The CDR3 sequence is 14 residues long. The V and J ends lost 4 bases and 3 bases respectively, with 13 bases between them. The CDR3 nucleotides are TGTGCCAGCAGCCCCATGTCCCATGACACTGAAGCTTTCTTT. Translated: CASSPMSHDTEAFF.

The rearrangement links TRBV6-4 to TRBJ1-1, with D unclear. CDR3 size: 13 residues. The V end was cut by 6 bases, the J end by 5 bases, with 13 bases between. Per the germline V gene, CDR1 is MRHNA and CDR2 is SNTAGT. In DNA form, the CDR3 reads TGTGCCAGCAGAACCGATGCGGGGACTGAAGCTTTCTTT. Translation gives CASRTDAGTEAFF.

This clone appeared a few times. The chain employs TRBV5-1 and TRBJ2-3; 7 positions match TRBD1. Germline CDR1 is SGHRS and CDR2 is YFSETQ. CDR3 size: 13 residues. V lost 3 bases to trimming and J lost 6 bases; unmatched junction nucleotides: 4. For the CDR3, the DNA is TGCGCCAGCAGCTCAGGGGGAATGGATACGCAGTATTTT. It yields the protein CASSSGGMDTQYF.

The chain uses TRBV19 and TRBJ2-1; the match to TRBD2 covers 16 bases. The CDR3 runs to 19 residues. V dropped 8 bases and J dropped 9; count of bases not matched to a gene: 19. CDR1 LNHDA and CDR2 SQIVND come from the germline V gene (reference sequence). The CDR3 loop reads CASSKDGTSGRALLSEQFF. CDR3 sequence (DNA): TGTGCCAGTTCTAAAGACGGGACTAGCGGGAGGGCCTTGCTGAGTGAGCAGTTCTTC. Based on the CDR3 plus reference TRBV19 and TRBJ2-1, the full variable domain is DGGITQSPKYLFRKEGQNVTLSCEQNLNHDAMYWYRQDPGQGLRLIYYSQIVNDFQKGDIAEGYSVSREKKESFPLTVTSAQKNPTAFYLCASSKDGTSGRALLSEQFFGPGTRLTVL.

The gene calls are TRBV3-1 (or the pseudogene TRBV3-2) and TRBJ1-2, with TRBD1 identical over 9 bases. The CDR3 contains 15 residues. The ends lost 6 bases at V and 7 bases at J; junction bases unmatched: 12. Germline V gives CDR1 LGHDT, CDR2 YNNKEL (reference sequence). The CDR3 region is CASSSGTGYLGGYTF. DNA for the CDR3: TGTGCCAGCAGTTCGGGGACAGGGTATTTAGGTGGCTACACCTTC.

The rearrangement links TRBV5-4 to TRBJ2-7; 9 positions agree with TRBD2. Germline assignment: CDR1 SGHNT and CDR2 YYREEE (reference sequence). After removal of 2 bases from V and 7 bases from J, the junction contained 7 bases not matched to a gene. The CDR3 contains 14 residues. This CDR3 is CASSFSGRAREQYF. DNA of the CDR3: TGTGCCAGCAGCTTTAGCGGGAGAGCTCGAGAGCAGTACTTC.

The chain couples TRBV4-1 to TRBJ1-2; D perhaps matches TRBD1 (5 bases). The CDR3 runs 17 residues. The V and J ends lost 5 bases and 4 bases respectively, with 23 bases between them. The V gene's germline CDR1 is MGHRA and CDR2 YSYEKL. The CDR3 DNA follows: TGCGCCAGCAGCAGGGAGGTCGGCGGCGCGAGGGGCTATGGCTACACCTTC. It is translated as CASSREVGGARGYGYTF.

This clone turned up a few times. CDR3 protein: CASSRTGLGTGELFF. In DNA form, the CDR3 reads TGTGCCAGCAGTCGGACAGGTCTGGGCACCGGGGAGCTGTTTTTT. V and J are TRBV28 and TRBJ2-2; TRBD1 matches at 7 bases. Germline CDR1 is MDHEN and CDR2 is SYDVKM. V lost 5 bases, J lost 4 bases, and 7 bases stayed unmatched. This CDR3 has 15 amino acids.

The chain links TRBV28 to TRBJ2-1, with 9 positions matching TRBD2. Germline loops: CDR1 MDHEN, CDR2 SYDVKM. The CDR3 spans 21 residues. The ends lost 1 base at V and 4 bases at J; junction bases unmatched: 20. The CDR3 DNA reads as TGTGCCAGCAGTTTATTGAACTTTGCGAGAGGGGCTAGCGGGAAGTACAATGAGCAGTTCTTC. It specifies CASSLLNFARGASGKYNEQFF.

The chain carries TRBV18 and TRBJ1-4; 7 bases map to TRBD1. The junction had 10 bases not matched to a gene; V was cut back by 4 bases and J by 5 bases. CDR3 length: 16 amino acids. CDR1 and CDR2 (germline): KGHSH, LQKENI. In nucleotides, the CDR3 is TGTGCCAGCTCACTTATGACAGGGCCACCGAATGAAAAACTGTTTTTT. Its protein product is CASSLMTGPPNEKLFF. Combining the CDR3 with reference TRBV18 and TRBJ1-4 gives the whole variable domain NAGVMQNPRHLVRRRGQEARLRCSPMKGHSHVYWYRQLPEEGLKFMVYLQKENIIDESGMPKERFSAEFPKEGPSILRIQQVVRGDSAAYFCASSLMTGPPNEKLFFGSGTQLSVL.

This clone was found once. The CDR3 reads CASSDRARTEAFF. In DNA form, the CDR3 reads TGTGCCAGCAGTGACAGGGCTCGGACTGAAGCTTTCTTT. The chain links TRBV6-1 to TRBJ1-1, with D perhaps matching TRBD1 (5 bases). CDR3 size: 13 residues. Germline CDR1 MNHNS, CDR2 SASEGT. V was pared by 3 bases and J by 5 bases, with 10 bases between.

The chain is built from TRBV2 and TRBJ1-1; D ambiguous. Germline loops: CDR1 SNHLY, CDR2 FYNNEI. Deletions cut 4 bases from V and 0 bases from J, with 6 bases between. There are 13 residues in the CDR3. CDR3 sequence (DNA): TGTGCCAGCAGTGCGGGGTTGAACACTGAAGCTTTCTTT. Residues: CASSAGLNTEAFF.